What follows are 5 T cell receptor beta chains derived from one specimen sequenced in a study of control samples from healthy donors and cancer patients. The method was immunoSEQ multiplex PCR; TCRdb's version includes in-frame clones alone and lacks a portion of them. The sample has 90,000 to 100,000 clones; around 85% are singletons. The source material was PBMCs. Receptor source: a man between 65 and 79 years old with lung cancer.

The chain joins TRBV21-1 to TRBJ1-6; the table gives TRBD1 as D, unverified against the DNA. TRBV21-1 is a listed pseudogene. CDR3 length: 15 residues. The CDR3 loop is CASSPPQGYNSPLHF. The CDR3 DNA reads TGTGCCAGCTCCCCGCCCCAGGGCTATAATTCACCCCTCCACTTT.

CDR3 in amino acids: CASSLGLPNEQYF. The CDR3 coding sequence is TGTGCCAGCAGTTTAGGCCTTCCTAACGAGCAGTACTTC. The chain recombines TRBV27 with TRBJ2-7; D remains unclear. Germline V lookup: CDR1 MNHEY, CDR2 SMNVEV (reference sequence). V was cut by 2 bases and J by 5 bases, with 10 bases left in between. The CDR3 sequence is 13 residues long.

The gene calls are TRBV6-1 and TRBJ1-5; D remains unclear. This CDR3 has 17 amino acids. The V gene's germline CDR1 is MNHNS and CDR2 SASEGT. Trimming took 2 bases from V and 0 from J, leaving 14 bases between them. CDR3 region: CASSESFGRISNQPQHF. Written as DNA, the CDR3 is TGTGCCAGCAGTGAAAGTTTCGGACGGATTAGCAATCAGCCCCAGCATTTT.

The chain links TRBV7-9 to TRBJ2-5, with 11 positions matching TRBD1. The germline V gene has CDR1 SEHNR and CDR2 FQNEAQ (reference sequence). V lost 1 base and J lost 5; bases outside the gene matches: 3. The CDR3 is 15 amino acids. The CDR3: CASSLGTGGLETQYF. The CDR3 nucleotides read TGTGCCAGCAGCTTAGGGACAGGGGGCCTGGAGACCCAGTACTTC.

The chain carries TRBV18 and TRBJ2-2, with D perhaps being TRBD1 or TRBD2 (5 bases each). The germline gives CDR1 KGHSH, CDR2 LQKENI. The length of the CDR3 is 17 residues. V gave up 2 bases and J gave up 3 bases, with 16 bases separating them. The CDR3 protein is CASSPYRGLADTGELFF. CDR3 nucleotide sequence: TGTGCCAGCTCACCATACCGGGGCCTGGCAGACACCGGGGAGCTGTTTTTT.